This T cell receptor beta chain was recovered during a study of siplizumab effects on memory and regulatory T cells. This table comes from immunoSEQ multiplex PCR, and its TCRdb copy is limited to in-frame clones, with some not included. Of tens of thousands of clones in the sample, 85% to 95% were seen once. Trimming shortened V by 1 base and J by 1 base, and 13 bases separated the two germline ends. This CDR3 has 17 residues. CDR1 is SGHTA and CDR2 is FQGNSA in the germline V gene. This receptor was obtained from a human donor in good health. The chain employs TRBV7-2 and TRBJ2-2; D remains unclear. The sequencing input was CD8+ T cells sorted from blood. The CDR3 DNA sequence: TGTGCCAGCAGCTTAGACCTCTGGGCTGAGAACACCGGGGAGCTGTTTTTT. This sequence encodes CASSLDLWAENTGELFF.